The 3 T cell receptor beta chains listed next were all sequenced from one sample in a study of OX40 agonist ivuxolimab in advanced cancers. Clones were read by immunoSEQ multiplex PCR, and TCRdb kept only the in-frame ones, dropping some. Of roughly 48,000 clones in the sample, approximately 87% are singletons; the top ten hold less than 7%. This material consisted of CD4+ or CD8+ T cells sorted from blood, taken in a trial of the OX40 agonist ivuxolimab. The receptors stem from an adult with an advanced solid tumor such as melanoma, head and neck, liver or kidney cancer.

The chain couples TRBV6-1 to TRBJ1-5, with 8 bases fitting TRBD1. With 5 bases clipped from V and 3 bases from J, the junction kept 3 bases outside the gene matches. The CDR3 has 14 residues. CDR1 and CDR2 (germline): MNHNS, SASEGT. CDR3 sequence: CASSKTGANQPQHF. The CDR3 DNA sequence: TGTGCCAGCAGTAAGACAGGGGCCAATCAGCCCCAGCATTTT.

About this clone itself: At one end, the junction sequence differs from germline, possibly due to a read error. J is TRBJ2-7 and V is TRBV5-1; a possible D gene is TRBD1 (6 bases). This CDR3 spans 11 amino acids. The germline V gene has CDR1 SGHRS and CDR2 YFSETQ. Written as DNA, the CDR3 is TGCGTCAGCAGCGAGGGGGTCGAGCAGTACTTC. Its protein is CVSSEGVEQYF.

V gene TRBV10-2 combines with J gene TRBJ1-6; D is uncertain. V lost 3 bases to trimming and J lost 11 bases, with 11 bases between them. The CDR3 is 13 residues long. The germline V gene encodes CDR1 WSHSY and CDR2 SAAADI. The CDR3 here is CASSDQERAPLHF. The CDR3 nucleotides are TGCGCCAGCAGTGACCAAGAGAGGGCACCCCTCCACTTT.